These 5 T cell receptor beta chains originate from one sample sequenced in a study of blood T cell repertoires in COVID-19. Some clones are missing from TCRdb's copy, which holds only in-frame ones; the method was immunoSEQ multiplex PCR. The sample records approximately 25,000 clones, 75% to 90% being singletons. Material: peripheral blood. The receptor source for this set is a human donor with acute or convalescent COVID-19. The donor label of this sample is uncertain.

The rearrangement joins TRBV3-1 (or the pseudogene TRBV3-2) to TRBJ2-5; 13 nucleotides align to TRBD2. The CDR3 length is 18 residues. Per the germline V gene, CDR1 is LGHDT and CDR2 is YNNKEL (reference sequence). Trimming removed 1 base from V and 5 bases from J; junction bases left unmatched: 10. The CDR3 loop reads CASSQGQTSGGAAETQYF. Written as DNA, the CDR3 is TGTGCCAGCAGCCAAGGCCAAACTAGCGGGGGGGCGGCGGAGACCCAGTACTTC.

This chain links TRBV25-1 with TRBJ1-4, with D possibly being TRBD1 (5 bases). The CDR3 sequence is 13 residues long. V lost 6 bases and J 8 bases, leaving 13 bases between the germline ends. Germline lookup yields CDR1 MGHDK and CDR2 SYGVNS. In DNA form, the CDR3 reads TGTGCCAGCAGCAGGGCGCCGGTCGAAAAACTGTTTTTT. Protein: CASSRAPVEKLFF.

The chain employs TRBV6-2 or TRBV6-3 and TRBJ1-2, with D uncertain. The CDR3 totals 11 residues. Germline lookup yields CDR1 MNHEY and CDR2 SVGEGT. Trimming stripped 4 bases from V and 5 bases from J, with 5 bases between. This CDR3 reads CASSFGYGYTF. CDR3 nucleotides: TGTGCCAGCAGTTTCGGTTATGGCTACACCTTC.

This chain joins TRBV6-6 and TRBJ2-2; TRBD2 matches at 12 bases. Trimming took 5 bases from V and 6 from J; bases not matched to a gene: 4. The germline CDR1 and CDR2 sequences are MNHNY and SVGAGI (reference sequence). This CDR3 has 15 amino acids. The DNA for the CDR3 is TGTGCCAGCAGTCAATCTAGCGGGAGGGCCGGGGAGCTGTTTTTT. Its translation is CASSQSSGRAGELFF.

The rearrangement joins TRBV7-7 to TRBJ2-2; 9 positions agree with TRBD1. Trimming at V came to 3 bases and at J to 5 bases, leaving 1 base not matched to a gene. The CDR3 loop spans 14 amino acids. Per the germline V gene, CDR1 is SSHAT and CDR2 is FNYEAQ (reference sequence). For the CDR3, the DNA is TGTGCCAGCAGCTTGGGACAGGGAACCGGGGAGCTGTTTTTT. Its protein is CASSLGQGTGELFF.